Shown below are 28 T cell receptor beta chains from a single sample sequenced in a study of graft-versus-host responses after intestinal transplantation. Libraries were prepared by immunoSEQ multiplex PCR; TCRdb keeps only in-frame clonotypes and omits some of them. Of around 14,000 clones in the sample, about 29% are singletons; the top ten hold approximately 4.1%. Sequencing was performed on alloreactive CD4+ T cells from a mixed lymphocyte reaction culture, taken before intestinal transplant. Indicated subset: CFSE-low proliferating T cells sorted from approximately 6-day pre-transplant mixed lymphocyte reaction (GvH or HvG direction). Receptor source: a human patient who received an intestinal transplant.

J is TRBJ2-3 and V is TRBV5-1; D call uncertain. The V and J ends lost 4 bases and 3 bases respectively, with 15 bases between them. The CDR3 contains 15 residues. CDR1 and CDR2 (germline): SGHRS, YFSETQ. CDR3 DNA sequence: TGCGCCAGCAGCCGTCGGCTAGACGGTACAGATACGCAGTATTTT. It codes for CASSRRLDGTDTQYF. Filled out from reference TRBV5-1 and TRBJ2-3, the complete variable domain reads KAGVTQTPRYLIKTRGQQVTLSCSPISGHRSVSWYQQTPGQGLQFLFEYFSETQRNKGNFPGRFSGRQFSNSRSEMNVSTLELGDSALYLCASSRRLDGTDTQYFGPGTRLTVL.

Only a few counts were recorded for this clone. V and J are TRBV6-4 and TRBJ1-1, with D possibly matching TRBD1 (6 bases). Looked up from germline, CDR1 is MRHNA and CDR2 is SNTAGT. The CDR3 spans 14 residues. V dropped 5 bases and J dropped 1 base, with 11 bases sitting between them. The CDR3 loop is CASSYTGWNTEAFF. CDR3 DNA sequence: TGTGCCAGCAGTTACACAGGGTGGAACACTGAAGCTTTCTTT.

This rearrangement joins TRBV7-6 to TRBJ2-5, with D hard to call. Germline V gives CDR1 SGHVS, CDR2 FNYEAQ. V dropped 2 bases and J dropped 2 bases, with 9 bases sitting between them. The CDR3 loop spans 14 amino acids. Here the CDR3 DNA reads TGTGCCAGCAGCTTAAGTACCAGGCAAGAGACCCAGTACTTC. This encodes CASSLSTRQETQYF.

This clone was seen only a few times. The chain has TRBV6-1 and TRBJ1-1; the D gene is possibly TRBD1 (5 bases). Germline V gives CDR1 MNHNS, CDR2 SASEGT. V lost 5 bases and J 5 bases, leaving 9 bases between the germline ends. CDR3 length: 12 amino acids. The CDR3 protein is CASSRGRTEAFF. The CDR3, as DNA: TGTGCCAGCAGTCGGGGCCGGACTGAAGCTTTCTTT.

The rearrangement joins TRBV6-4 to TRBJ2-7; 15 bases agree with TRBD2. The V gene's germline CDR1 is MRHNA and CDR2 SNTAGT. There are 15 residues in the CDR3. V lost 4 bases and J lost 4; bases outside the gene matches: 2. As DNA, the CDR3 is TGTGCCAGCAGTGCCGGGACTAGCGGGAGGTACGAGCAGTACTTC. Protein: CASSAGTSGRYEQYF.

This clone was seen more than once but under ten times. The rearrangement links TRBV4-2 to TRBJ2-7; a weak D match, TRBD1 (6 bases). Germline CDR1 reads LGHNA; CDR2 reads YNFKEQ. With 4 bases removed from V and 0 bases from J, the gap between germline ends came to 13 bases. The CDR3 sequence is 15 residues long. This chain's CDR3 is CASSRLGDTSYEQYF. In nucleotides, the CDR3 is TGTGCCAGCAGCCGCCTAGGGGACACCTCCTACGAGCAGTACTTC.

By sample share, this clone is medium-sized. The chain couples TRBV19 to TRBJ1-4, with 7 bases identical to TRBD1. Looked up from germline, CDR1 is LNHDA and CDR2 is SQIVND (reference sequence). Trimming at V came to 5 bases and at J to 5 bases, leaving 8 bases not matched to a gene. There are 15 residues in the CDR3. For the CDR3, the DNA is TGTGCCAGTAGTCCCCGACAGGGTCAGAATGAAAAACTGTTTTTT. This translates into CASSPRQGQNEKLFF.

CDR3 sequence (DNA): TGTGCCAGCAGCTTGGCCCGGCAGGGAGGGCATGGCTACACCTTC. Translation gives CASSLARQGGHGYTF. This chain joins TRBV5-4 and TRBJ1-2; possible D gene TRBD1, 5 bases. Per the germline V gene, CDR1 is SGHNT and CDR2 is YYREEE (reference sequence). The CDR3 spans 15 residues. V lost 0 bases and J lost 6, with 15 bases in between.

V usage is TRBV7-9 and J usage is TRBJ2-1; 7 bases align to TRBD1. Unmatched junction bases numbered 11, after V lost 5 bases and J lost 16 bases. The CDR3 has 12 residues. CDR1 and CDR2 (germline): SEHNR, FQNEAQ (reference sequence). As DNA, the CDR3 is TGTGCCAGCAGCCGTCCAGAGAGACAGGGATTCTTC. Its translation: CASSRPERQGFF.

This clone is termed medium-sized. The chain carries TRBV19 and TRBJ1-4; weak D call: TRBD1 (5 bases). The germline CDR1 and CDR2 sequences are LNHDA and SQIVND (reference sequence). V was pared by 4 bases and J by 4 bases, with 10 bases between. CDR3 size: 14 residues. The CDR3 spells CASSTRDLNEKLFF. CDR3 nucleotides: TGTGCCAGTAGTACCAGGGACCTTAATGAAAAACTGTTTTTT.

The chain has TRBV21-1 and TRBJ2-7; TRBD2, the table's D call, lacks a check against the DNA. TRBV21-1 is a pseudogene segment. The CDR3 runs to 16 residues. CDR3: CASRASLLHVLDEQYF. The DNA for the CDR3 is TGTGCCAGCAGAGCTAGCTTGCTACACGTGTTAGACGAGCAGTACTTC.

As DNA, the CDR3 is TGCGCCAGCAGCTTGTCCCGTATGGACAGGGGAAAACTGTTTTTT. This encodes CASSLSRMDRGKLFF. V and J are TRBV5-1 and TRBJ1-4, with 9 bases lining up with TRBD1. Looked up from germline, CDR1 is SGHRS and CDR2 is YFSETQ. This CDR3 region has 15 residues. Trimming took 1 base from V and 10 from J; bases not matched to a gene: 8.

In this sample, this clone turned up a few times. CDR3 protein: CASSRDLASKNIQYF. The CDR3 coding sequence is TGTGCCAGCAGTCGGGACCTCGCGAGCAAAAACATTCAGTACTTC. V usage is TRBV27 and J usage is TRBJ2-4; perhaps D is TRBD1 or TRBD2 (5 bases each). The CDR3 runs 15 residues. Germline lookup yields CDR1 MNHEY and CDR2 SMNVEV (reference sequence). Trimming pared 5 bases from V and 3 bases from J, leaving 14 bases between.

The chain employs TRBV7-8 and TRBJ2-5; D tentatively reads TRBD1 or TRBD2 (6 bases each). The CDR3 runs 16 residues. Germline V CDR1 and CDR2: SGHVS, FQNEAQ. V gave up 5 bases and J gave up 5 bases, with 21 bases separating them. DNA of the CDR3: TGTGCCAGCAGCGATACGGGGTGGGGGGCGAGGGAGACCCAGTACTTC. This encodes CASSDTGWGARETQYF.

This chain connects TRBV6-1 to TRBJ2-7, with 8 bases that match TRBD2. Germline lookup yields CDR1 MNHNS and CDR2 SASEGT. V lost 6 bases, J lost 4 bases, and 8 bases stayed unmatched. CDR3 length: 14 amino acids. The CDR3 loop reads CASRSGAGVYEQYF. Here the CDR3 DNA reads TGTGCCAGCAGGTCCGGAGCGGGAGTTTACGAGCAGTACTTC.

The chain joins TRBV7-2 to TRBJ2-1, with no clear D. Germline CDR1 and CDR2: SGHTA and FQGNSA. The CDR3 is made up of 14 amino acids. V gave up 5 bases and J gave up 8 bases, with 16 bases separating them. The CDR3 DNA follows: TGTGCCAGCAGCCGTATCACATTTTCGGATGAGCAGTTCTTC. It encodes CASSRITFSDEQFF.

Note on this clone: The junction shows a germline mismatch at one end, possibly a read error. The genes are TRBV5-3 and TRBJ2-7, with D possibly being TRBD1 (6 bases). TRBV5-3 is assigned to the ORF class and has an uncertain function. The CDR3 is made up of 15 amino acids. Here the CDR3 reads CASSSTGISAYEQYF. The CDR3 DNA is TGTGCCAGCAGCTCCACAGGGATTTCGGCCTACGAGCAGTACTTC.

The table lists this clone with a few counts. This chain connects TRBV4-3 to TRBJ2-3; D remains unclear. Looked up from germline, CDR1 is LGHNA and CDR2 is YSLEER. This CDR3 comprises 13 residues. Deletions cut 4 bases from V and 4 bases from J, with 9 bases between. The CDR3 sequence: CASSRSGADTQYF. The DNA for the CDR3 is TGCGCCAGCAGCCGTTCAGGAGCAGATACGCAGTATTTT.

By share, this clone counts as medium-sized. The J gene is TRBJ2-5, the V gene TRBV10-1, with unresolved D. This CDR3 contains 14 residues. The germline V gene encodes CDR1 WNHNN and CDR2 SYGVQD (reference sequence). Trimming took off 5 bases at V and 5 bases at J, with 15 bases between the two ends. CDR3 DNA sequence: TGCGCCAGCAGTTCGGGCGGACCTGGGGAGACCCAGTACTTC. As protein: CASSSGGPGETQYF.

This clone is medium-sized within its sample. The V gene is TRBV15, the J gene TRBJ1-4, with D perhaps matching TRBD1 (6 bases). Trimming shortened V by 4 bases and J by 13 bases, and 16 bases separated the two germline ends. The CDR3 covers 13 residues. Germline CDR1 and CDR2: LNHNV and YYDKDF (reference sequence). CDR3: CATSNQAGGGLFF. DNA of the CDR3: TGTGCCACCAGCAACCAGGCGGGGGGCGGACTGTTTTTT.

The CDR3 reads CASRGYSQPQHF. The CDR3, as DNA: TGTGCCAGCAGGGGGTACAGTCAGCCCCAGCATTTT. This chain connects TRBV2 to TRBJ1-5; D gene unclear. V was shortened by 6 bases and J by 6 bases, with 9 bases between the two germline ends. CDR3 length: 12 residues. CDR1 is SNHLY and CDR2 is FYNNEI in the germline V gene.

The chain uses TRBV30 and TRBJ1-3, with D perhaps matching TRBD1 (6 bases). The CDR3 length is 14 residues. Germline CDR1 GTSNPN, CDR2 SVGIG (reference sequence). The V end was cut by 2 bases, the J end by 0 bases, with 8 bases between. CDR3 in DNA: TGTGCCTGGAGTCCGGGACACTCTGGAAACACCATATATTTT. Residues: CAWSPGHSGNTIYF.

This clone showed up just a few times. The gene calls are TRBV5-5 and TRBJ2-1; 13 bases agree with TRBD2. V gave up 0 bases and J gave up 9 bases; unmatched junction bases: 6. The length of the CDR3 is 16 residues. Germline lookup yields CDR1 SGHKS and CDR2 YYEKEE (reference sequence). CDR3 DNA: TGTGCCAGCAGCTTGGGACTAGCGGGAGGTCAAGGTGAGCAGTTCTTC. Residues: CASSLGLAGGQGEQFF.

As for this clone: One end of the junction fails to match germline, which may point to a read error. The CDR3 nucleotides are TGTGCTAGCAGCTTAGCGGAGAACACCGGGGAGCTGTTTTTT. This sequence encodes CASSLAENTGELFF. The chain is built from TRBV7-7 and TRBJ2-2; D possibly corresponds to TRBD2 (6 bases). Germline-derived CDR1 and CDR2 are SSHAT and FNYEAQ (reference sequence). The CDR3 is 14 residues long. Complete variable domain (other parts from reference TRBV7-7 and TRBJ2-2): GAGVSQSPRYKVTKRGQDVTLRCDPISSHATLYWYQQALGQGPEFLTYFNYEAQPDKSGLPSDRFSAERPEGSISTLTIQRTEQRDSAMYRCASSLAENTGELFFGEGSRLTVL.

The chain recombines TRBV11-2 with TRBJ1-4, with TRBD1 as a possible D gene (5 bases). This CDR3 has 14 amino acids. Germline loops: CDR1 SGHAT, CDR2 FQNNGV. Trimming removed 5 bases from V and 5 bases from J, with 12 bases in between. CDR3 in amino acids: CASSPLRQNEKLFF. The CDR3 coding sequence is TGTGCCAGCAGCCCATTGCGACAGAATGAAAAACTGTTTTTT.

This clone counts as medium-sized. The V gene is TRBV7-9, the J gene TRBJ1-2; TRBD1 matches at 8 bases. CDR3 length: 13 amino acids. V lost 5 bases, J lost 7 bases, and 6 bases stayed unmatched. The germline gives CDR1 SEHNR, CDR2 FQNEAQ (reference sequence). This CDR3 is CASSPQGASGYTF. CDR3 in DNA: TGTGCCAGCAGCCCGCAGGGGGCAAGTGGCTACACCTTC. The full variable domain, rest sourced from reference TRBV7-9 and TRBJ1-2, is DTGVSQNPRHKITKRGQNVTFRCDPISEHNRLYWYRQTLGQGPEFLTYFQNEAQLEKSRLLSDRFSAERPKGSFSTLEIQRTEQGDSAMYLCASSPQGASGYTFGSGTRLTVV.

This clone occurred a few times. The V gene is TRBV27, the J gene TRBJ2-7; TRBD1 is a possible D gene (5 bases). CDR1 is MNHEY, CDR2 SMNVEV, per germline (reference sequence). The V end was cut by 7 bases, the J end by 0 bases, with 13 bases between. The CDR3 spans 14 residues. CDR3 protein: CASKRQLLSYEQYF. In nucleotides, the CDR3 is TGTGCCAGCAAGAGACAGTTACTCTCCTACGAGCAGTACTTC.

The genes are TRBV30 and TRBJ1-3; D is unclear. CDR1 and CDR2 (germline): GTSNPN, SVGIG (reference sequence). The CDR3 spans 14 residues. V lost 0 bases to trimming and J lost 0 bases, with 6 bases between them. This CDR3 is CAWSVARSGNTIYF. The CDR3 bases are TGTGCCTGGAGTGTTGCTCGCTCTGGAAACACCATATATTTT.